These T cell receptor beta chains were read from a single sample in a study of T cell responses to AZD1222 COVID-19 vaccine. Measured with immunoSEQ multiplex PCR; TCRdb has only the in-frame clones, and not every one. The sample has fewer than 120,000 clones, 80% to 95% seen once. Here the sequenced sample was peripheral blood, taken 28 days after the second AZD1222 dose. The source is an adult who received the AZD1222 COVID-19 vaccine. CDR3s include the opening cysteine and the closing phenylalanine or tryptophan. D genes are given only for firm matches. Some rows mark clone size as missing; the rest say once, few, many or name a class of expanded clone.

D,size,J,V,CDR3,DNA
TRBD2,NA,TRBJ2-7,TRBV11-3,CASSRGGGSSYEQYF,TGTGCCAGCAGCCGCGGCGGGGGAAGCTCCTACGAGCAGTACTTC
TRBD2,NA,TRBJ2-1,TRBV10-3,CAISESVTSVLGNEQFF,TGTGCCATCAGTGAGTCGGTGACTAGCGTATTGGGCAATGAGCAGTTCTTC
TRBD1,NA,TRBJ2-7,TRBV6-6,CASSSPTGGAVYEQYF,TGTGCCAGCAGTTCCCCGACAGGGGGCGCGGTCTACGAGCAGTACTTC
NA,once,TRBJ2-2,TRBV4-1,CASSQDVGELFF,TGCGCCAGCAGCCAAGATGTCGGGGAGCTGTTTTTT
NA,NA,TRBJ2-1,TRBV15,CATSPPGSSYNEQFF,TGTGCCACCAGCCCCCCGGGCAGCTCCTACAATGAGCAGTTCTTC
NA,NA,TRBJ1-6,TRBV10-3,CAISEPGAPLHF,TGTGCCATCAGTGAACCCGGGGCACCCCTCCACTTT
TRBD2,NA,TRBJ2-5,TRBV6-1,CASSEFPEYQRGNQETQYF,TGTGCCAGCAGTGAATTCCCTGAATACCAGCGGGGAAACCAAGAGACCCAGTACTTC
NA,NA,TRBJ1-2,TRBV21-1,CASSTHRGCGYTF,TGTGCCAGCAGCACACACAGGGGTTGTGGCTACACCTTC
NA,NA,TRBJ2-3,TRBV21-1,CASSKGPLAGGPGSTDTQYF,TGTGCCAGCAGCAAAGGTCCGCTAGCGGGGGGTCCGGGAAGCACAGATACGCAGTATTTT
NA,once,TRBJ2-1,TRBV5-1,CASSLLARSSYNEQFF,TGCGCCAGCAGCTTGCTTGCTCGGAGCTCCTACAATGAGCAGTTCTTC
TRBD2,NA,TRBJ2-7,TRBV3-1/TRBV3-2,CASSQVTSGLSYEQYF,TGTGCCAGCAGCCAAGTTACTAGCGGCCTCTCCTACGAGCAGTACTTC
NA,NA,TRBJ2-1,TRBV29-1,CSVGGTYNEQFF,TGCAGCGTTGGGGGGACTTACAATGAGCAGTTCTTC
NA,NA,TRBJ1-1,TRBV19,CASTRGLRAFF,TGTGCCAGTACCCGGGGACTTCGAGCTTTCTTT
NA,NA,TRBJ1-1,TRBV29-1,CSVPGDTEAFF,TGCAGCGTACCGGGAGACACTGAAGCTTTCTTT
TRBD1,once,TRBJ1-4,TRBV19,CASSLGQGDEKLFF,TGTGCCAGTAGTCTCGGACAGGGGGATGAAAAACTGTTTTTT
NA,NA,TRBJ2-7,TRBV4-1,CASSQDEEGFMAYEQYF,TGCGCCAGCAGCCAAGATGAGGAAGGGTTCATGGCCTACGAGCAGTACTTC
TRBD1,NA,TRBJ1-2,TRBV5-6,CASSFGDRELYGYTF,TGTGCCAGCAGCTTCGGCGACAGGGAATTGTATGGCTACACCTTC
TRBD2,few,TRBJ2-3,TRBV18,CASSPLAGGTDTQYF,TGTGCCAGCTCACCACTAGCGGGGGGCACAGATACGCAGTATTTT
TRBD2,NA,TRBJ2-3,TRBV4-2,CASSRTSENTDTQYF,TGTGCCAGCAGCCGGACTAGCGAAAACACAGATACGCAGTATTTT
NA,NA,TRBJ2-1,TRBV6-2/TRBV6-3,CASSDQGGPKEQFF,TGTGCCAGCAGTGATCAGGGTGGACCTAAAGAGCAGTTCTTC
NA,NA,TRBJ1-5,TRBV5-1,CASSLGTLSNQPQHF,TGCGCCAGCAGCTTGGGGACACTGAGCAATCAGCCCCAGCATTTT
NA,NA,TRBJ2-7,TRBV19,CASSTIIDGIYEQYF,TGTGCCAGTAGTACGATCATCGACGGAATCTACGAGCAGTACTTC
TRBD1,once,TRBJ1-3,TRBV6-6,CASSYSVQGGGNTIYF,TGTGCCAGCAGTTACTCCGTTCAGGGGGGCGGAAACACCATATATTTT
NA,NA,TRBJ2-5,TRBV5-1,CASTLAGVGETQYF,TGCGCCAGCACCCTGGCTGGGGTAGGTGAGACCCAGTACTTC
TRBD1,once,TRBJ2-7,TRBV4-3,CASSQGGGVYEQYF,TGCGCCAGCAGCCAAGGAGGGGGCGTTTACGAGCAGTACTTC
NA,NA,TRBJ1-2,TRBV20-1,CSAGGEVGYTF,TGCAGTGCTGGGGGTGAGGTTGGCTACACCTTC
NA,NA,TRBJ2-5,TRBV6-2/TRBV6-3,CASSYEGSGRETQYF,TGTGCCAGCAGTTACGAGGGGTCTGGAAGAGAGACCCAGTACTTC
TRBD1,NA,TRBJ1-1,TRBV18,CASSRTGGRDTEAFF,TGTGCCAGCTCACGTACAGGGGGCAGGGACACTGAAGCTTTCTTT
NA,NA,TRBJ2-3,TRBV5-1,CASRTGAHTDTQYF,TGCGCCAGCCGGACGGGGGCCCACACAGATACGCAGTATTTT
TRBD1,NA,TRBJ1-4,TRBV7-9,CASGQGSTNEKLFF,TGTGCCAGCGGACAGGGATCAACTAATGAAAAACTGTTTTTT